The clone carrying this T cell receptor beta chain was counted ten times or more. V gave up 4 bases and J gave up 3 bases, with 6 bases separating them. Germline V lookup: CDR1 DFQATT, CDR2 SNEGSKA (reference sequence). The CDR3 consists of 12 residues. This record comes from a study of spatial heterogeneity in lung cancer. Study summary: A consistent excess of beta-chain over alpha-chain sequences was detected.

Time point: sample taken at primary tumor resection. Tumor, nontumor lung or frozen PBMC supplied whole RNA that was sequenced unsorted. Each TCR cDNA molecule bore a unique molecular identifier. Using its own MiXCR run on the 5' RACE reads, TCRdb lists one record per CDR3 protein. The sample lists roughly 2,600 distinct CDR3 sequences, 1.5% to 2.5% seen once, with 18% in the top ten. The chain has TRBV20-1 and TRBJ2-2; D gene ambiguous. Sample: normal lung tissue next to the tumor, taken at surgery. The sequence was obtained from a male donor with early-stage non-small cell lung cancer. The CDR3 spells CSAISYTGELFF. Written as DNA, the CDR3 is TGCAGTGCTATTAGTTACACCGGGGAGCTGTTTTTT.